The 2 T cell receptor beta chains in this list originate from one sample, sequenced in a study of T cell responses to AZD1222 COVID-19 vaccine. Measured with immunoSEQ multiplex PCR; TCRdb has only the in-frame clones, and not every one. This sample has roughly 160,000 clones, with approximately 93% found just once. Sequencing used peripheral blood, obtained on day 0 of AZD1222 vaccination. These receptors all come from an adult in good health.

This sequence joins TRBV9 and TRBJ1-1; no clear D. Germline CDR1 is SGDLS and CDR2 is YYNGEE. This CDR3 region has 14 residues. The V and J ends lost 4 bases and 3 bases respectively, with 13 bases between them. The CDR3 protein is CASSRRQFDTEAFF. The CDR3 nucleotides read TGTGCCAGCAGCCGAAGGCAGTTTGACACTGAAGCTTTCTTT. Full variable domain (remainder filled in from reference TRBV9 and TRBJ1-1): DSGVTQTPKHLITATGQRVTLRCSPRSGDLSVYWYQQSLDQGLQFLIQYYNGEERAKGNILERFSAQQFPDLHSELNLSSLELGDSALYFCASSRRQFDTEAFFGQGTRLTVV.

J is TRBJ1-6 and V is TRBV6-2 or TRBV6-3; no clear D gene. Looked up from germline, CDR1 is MNHEY and CDR2 is SVGEGT. The length of the CDR3 is 15 residues. Trimming cost V 0 bases and J 9 bases, with 12 bases left between them. The CDR3 spells CASSYSPGGVSPLHF. Written as DNA, the CDR3 is TGTGCCAGCAGTTACTCCCCCGGCGGGGTTTCACCCCTCCACTTT.